The sample holds many counts of the clone carrying this T cell receptor (beta chain). This entry is derived from a study of CD4 and CD8 cells across lung adenocarcinoma regions. The V end was cut by 0 bases, the J end by 0 bases, with 11 bases between. The CDR3 loop spans 16 amino acids. Germline V CDR1 and CDR2: GTSNPN, SVGIG (reference sequence). Samples came from patients with localized non-small cell lung adenocarcinoma. TCRdb used MiXCR to reprocess the PCR reads, holding one entry per CDR3 protein. The sample lists more than 25,000 distinct CDR3 sequences, around 53% occurring once. The chain couples TRBV30 to TRBJ1-4; D is undetermined. The receptor comes from a male donor with lung adenocarcinoma. The CD4 and CD8 labels of this study may be unreliable. The sequencing sample was made of CD8+ T cells from the center of a lung tumor. CDR3 DNA: TGTGCCTGGAGTGTAGGCTCCCAGTCAACTAATGAAAAACTGTTTTTT. Its translation: CAWSVGSQSTNEKLFF.